The 29 T cell receptor beta chains in this list originate from one sample, sequenced in a study of cytomegalovirus exposure and HLA in healthy donors. The PCR ran on 60 Vbeta and 13 Jbeta primers. The assay was immunoSEQ multiplex PCR, and TCRdb's table has in-frame clones only and misses some. The table shows 85,000 to 120,000 clones, with roughly 80% occurring only once. Sequencing was done on a sample of PBMCs. The receptor set was obtained from a man between 35 and 55 years old in good health and CMV-seronegative.

This clone was detected only once. The DNA for the CDR3 is TGTGCCAGCTCACCGGGACAGGGTGAGACCCAGTACTTC. Amino acid sequence: CASSPGQGETQYF. The V gene is TRBV18, the J gene TRBJ2-5; 9 bases agree with TRBD1. CDR1 and CDR2 from the germline V gene are KGHSH and LQKENI. Losses at the gene ends were 3 bases for V and 5 bases for J; bases not matched to a gene: 1. This CDR3 is 13 amino acids long.

This clone showed up just a few times. V is TRBV9 and J is TRBJ2-5, with 9 bases that match TRBD1. The J call may be faulty, since TRBJ2-7 better matches the DNA end. Germline values: CDR1 SGDLS, CDR2 YYNGEE. The CDR3 has 14 residues. CDR3 sequence: CASSIGQGPNEQYF. The DNA for the CDR3 is TGTGCCAGCAGTATTGGACAGGGGCCGAACGAGCAGTACTTC.

The chain employs TRBV27 and TRBJ2-1; maybe TRBD2 (5 bases). V lost 3 bases and J 8 bases, leaving 17 bases between the germline ends. The CDR3 is 15 residues long. The germline CDR1 and CDR2 sequences are MNHEY and SMNVEV (reference sequence). CDR3 protein: CASSLYVGGYDEQFF. CDR3 in DNA: TGTGCCAGCAGTTTGTATGTGGGCGGGTACGATGAGCAGTTCTTC.

The V call is TRBV7-2, the J call TRBJ1-2; tentative D call: TRBD1 (5 bases). CDR1 is SGHTA, CDR2 FQGNSA, per germline. Deletions cut 5 bases from V and 4 bases from J, with 17 bases between. The CDR3 loop spans 15 amino acids. The CDR3 DNA is TGTGCCAGCAGCCCGGGCGGGGGTCAGGCCTATGGCTACACCTTC. As protein: CASSPGGGQAYGYTF.

The chain couples TRBV6-5 to TRBJ1-1; D gene unclear. CDR1 MNHEY and CDR2 SVGAGI come from the germline V gene. Between the trimmed V and J ends, which lost 0 bases and 6 bases, there was a span of 5 bases. The CDR3 sequence is 12 residues long. CDR3 amino acids: CASSYSRAEAFF. CDR3 nucleotide sequence: TGTGCCAGCAGTTACTCGAGAGCTGAAGCTTTCTTT.

V and J are TRBV7-5 and TRBJ2-1; the D call TRBD2 from the table was never checked on the DNA. TRBV7-5 is a pseudogene locus. The CDR3 runs 14 residues. Here the CDR3 DNA reads TGTGTCAGAAGCCTATCTAGACTAGACCTTGAGCAGTTCTTC. Translating it yields CVRSLSRLDLEQFF.

This clone turned up a few times. V gene TRBV7-3 combines with J gene TRBJ2-1, with 9 bases lining up with TRBD2. Per germline, CDR1 SGHTA and CDR2 FQGTGA. The trim removed 2 bases at V and 7 bases at J, leaving 15 bases unmatched. The CDR3 totals 18 residues. CDR3 coding DNA: TGTGCCAGCAGCTTAGAAGGACGGTGGAAAGCGGGGGGAAATGAGCAGTTCTTC. Its translation: CASSLEGRWKAGGNEQFF.

This clone was observed once. The chain recombines TRBV7-8 with TRBJ1-4; 7 nucleotides agree with TRBD1. This CDR3 has 16 residues. Germline V gene sequence: CDR1 SGHVS, CDR2 FQNEAQ. Trimming cost V 5 bases and J 0 bases; bases outside gene matches: 6. The CDR3 is CASSAGTGATNEKLFF. The DNA for the CDR3 is TGTGCCAGCAGCGCTGGTACAGGGGCAACTAATGAAAAACTGTTTTTT.

The chain has TRBV7-6 and TRBJ2-7; D perhaps matches TRBD1 (6 bases). This CDR3 has 15 amino acids. The V gene's germline CDR1 is SGHVS and CDR2 FNYEAQ. V gave up 5 bases and J gave up 0 bases, with 14 bases separating them. The DNA of the CDR3 is TGTGCCAGCAGCCAGTCAGGGGCCAGCTCCTACGAGCAGTACTTC. It yields the protein CASSQSGASSYEQYF. Based on the CDR3 plus reference TRBV7-6 and TRBJ2-7, the full variable domain is GAGVSQSPRYKVTKRGQDVALRCDPISGHVSLYWYRQALGQGPEFLTYFNYEAQQDKSGLPNDRFSAERPEGSISTLTIQRTEQRDSAMYRCASSQSGASSYEQYFGPGTRLTVT.

The rearrangement uses TRBV5-8 and TRBJ2-3; perhaps TRBD2 as D (6 bases). Trimming cost V 2 bases and J 13 bases, with 23 bases left between them. CDR3 length: 15 residues. The germline gives CDR1 SGHTS, CDR2 YDEGEE. The CDR3 sequence is CASSLRGTQEGREYF. The CDR3 coding sequence is TGTGCCAGCAGCTTACGCGGGACTCAGGAGGGTCGGGAGTATTTT.

Only one count was recorded for this clone. The chain is built from TRBV5-1 and TRBJ2-5, with 7 positions matching TRBD1. The closer fit of TRBJ2-7 to the DNA end suggests the J call may be wrong. Germline values: CDR1 SGHRS, CDR2 YFSETQ. This CDR3 has 14 amino acids. The CDR3 loop is CASSPRDSQYEQYF. The DNA of the CDR3 is TGCGCCAGCAGCCCTCGGGACAGTCAATACGAGCAGTACTTC.

In its sample, this clone was seen a few times. The V and J genes are TRBV6-1 and TRBJ1-6, with a weak D call TRBD1 (5 bases). CDR1 is MNHNS, CDR2 SASEGT, per germline. V lost 6 bases, J lost 5 bases, and 5 bases lay in between. CDR3 length: 12 amino acids. DNA for the CDR3: TGTGCCAGCAGAGGGGATAATTCACCCCTCCACTTT. Translating gives CASRGDNSPLHF.

This chain's CDR3 is CASSLYEQYF. The CDR3 DNA is TGTGCCAGCAGCCTTTACGAGCAGTACTTC. The rearrangement uses TRBV7-3 and TRBJ2-7; no firm D call. CDR3 length: 10 amino acids. Trimming stripped 5 bases from V and 4 bases from J, with 3 bases between. The germline V gene has CDR1 SGHTA and CDR2 FQGTGA. The variable domain in full, completed from reference TRBV7-3 and TRBJ2-7, reads GAGVSQTPSNKVTEKGKYVELRCDPISGHTALYWYRQSLGQGPEFLIYFQGTGAADDSGLPNDRFFAVRPEGSVSTLKIQRTERGDSAVYLCASSLYEQYFGPGTRLTVT.

V usage is TRBV7-2 and J usage is TRBJ1-5; unclear D gene. Germline values: CDR1 SGHTA, CDR2 FQGNSA. The V and J ends lost 1 base and 2 bases respectively, with 9 bases between them. This CDR3 has 15 amino acids. The CDR3 DNA reads as TGTGCCAGCAGCTTAGACGCTTCGGGCAATCAGCCCCAGCATTTT. Translated: CASSLDASGNQPQHF.

The J gene is TRBJ2-1, the V gene TRBV19, with D maybe TRBD2 (6 bases). Germline CDR1 LNHDA, CDR2 SQIVND (reference sequence). This CDR3 spans 16 amino acids. Trimming removed 1 base from V and 4 bases from J, with 14 bases in between. The CDR3 reads CASSIGGVVRYNEQFF. DNA for the CDR3: TGTGCCAGTAGTATAGGGGGGGTTGTCAGATACAATGAGCAGTTCTTC.

The rearrangement joins TRBV6-5 to TRBJ1-2; tentatively, D is TRBD1 (5 bases). V was clipped by 2 bases and J by 0 bases, with 7 bases between them. The CDR3 length is 14 residues. Germline assignment: CDR1 MNHEY and CDR2 SVGAGI. The CDR3 protein is CASSYDRTNYGYTF. The CDR3 DNA reads TGTGCCAGCAGTTACGACAGAACTAACTATGGCTACACCTTC.

The CDR3 bases are TGTGCCAGCAGCTTAGGAAGAGGCTACTACGAGCAGTACTTC. It yields the protein CASSLGRGYYEQYF. V is TRBV11-2 and J is TRBJ2-7; unclear D gene. Germline V CDR1 and CDR2: SGHAT, FQNNGV. V lost 1 base and J 3 bases, leaving 10 bases between the germline ends. This CDR3 has 14 amino acids.

The J gene is TRBJ1-2, the V gene TRBV5-1; D unclear. CDR1 SGHRS and CDR2 YFSETQ come from the germline V gene. Trimming removed 1 base from V and 1 base from J, with 11 bases in between. This CDR3 comprises 15 residues. As DNA, the CDR3 is TGCGCCAGCAGCTTGACAACAGAGAGTAACTATGGCTACACCTTC. Residues: CASSLTTESNYGYTF.

V and J are TRBV6-7 and TRBJ1-5; D unclear. TRBV6-7 is designated an ORF whose function remains uncertain. This CDR3 contains 21 residues. V lost 0 bases and J lost 0, with 24 bases in between. The CDR3 reads CASSYSLGKGYRGYSNQPQHF. The DNA of the CDR3 is TGTGCCAGCAGTTACTCACTGGGGAAGGGATATCGGGGATATAGCAATCAGCCCCAGCATTTT.

V gene TRBV14 combines with J gene TRBJ2-3; the D is unclear. The V gene lost 1 base and the J gene lost 8 bases, with 7 bases spanning the gap. Germline CDR1 and CDR2: SGHDN and FVKESK. The CDR3 sequence is 12 residues long. CDR3 sequence: CASSQGVGTQYF. DNA of the CDR3: TGTGCCAGCAGCCAAGGAGTTGGTACGCAGTATTTT.

This clone was observed once. This chain connects TRBV2 to TRBJ1-6; the D is unclear. The V end lost 4 bases, the J end lost 7 bases, and 8 bases lay between the germline ends. Germline CDR1 and CDR2: SNHLY and FYNNEI. CDR3 length: 13 residues. The DNA for the CDR3 is TGTGCCAGCAGTGTGAGGAGGAATTCACCCCTCCACTTT. It encodes CASSVRRNSPLHF.

This chain joins TRBV6-1 and TRBJ1-4; TRBD1 is a possible D gene (6 bases). The CDR3 is 16 amino acids. Trimming removed 2 bases from V and 8 bases from J, with 18 bases in between. Germline CDR1 is MNHNS and CDR2 is SASEGT. In DNA, the CDR3 is TGTGCCAGCAGTGAAACGGTTGGCAGGGGAGGGGAAAAACTGTTTTTT. Translated: CASSETVGRGGEKLFF.

In regard to this clone: This sample also contains other DNA sequences that code for the same CDR3. The gene calls are TRBV5-1 and TRBJ1-2; 9 nucleotides agree with TRBD1. V was clipped by 0 bases and J by 7 bases; unmatched bases: 4. Germline V CDR1 and CDR2: SGHRS, YFSETQ. This CDR3 comprises 14 residues. CDR3 nucleotides: TGCGCCAGCAGCTTGGAACAGGGGGCTCGTGGCTACACCTTC. Translating gives CASSLEQGARGYTF. Filled out from reference TRBV5-1 and TRBJ1-2, the complete variable domain reads KAGVTQTPRYLIKTRGQQVTLSCSPISGHRSVSWYQQTPGQGLQFLFEYFSETQRNKGNFPGRFSGRQFSNSRSEMNVSTLELGDSALYLCASSLEQGARGYTFGSGTRLTVV.

A few counts support this clone. The genes are TRBV2 and TRBJ2-5, with TRBD1 matching 8 bases. The V gene end was trimmed by 4 bases and the J gene end by 1 base; junction bases not matched to a gene: 2. Germline CDR1 and CDR2: SNHLY and FYNNEI. CDR3 length equals 14 residues. The CDR3 region has the DNA TGTGCCAGCAGTGGACAGGGGATCCAAGAGACCCAGTACTTC. It codes for CASSGQGIQETQYF.

J is TRBJ2-5 and V is TRBV5-1, with 8 bases lining up with TRBD2. The junction had 9 bases not matched to a gene; V was cut back by 1 base and J by 4 bases. Germline values: CDR1 SGHRS, CDR2 YFSETQ. The CDR3 is 16 residues long. The CDR3 DNA is TGCGCCAGCAGCTTGAACAGCGGGGGTGGGCGAGAGACCCAGTACTTC. It specifies CASSLNSGGGRETQYF.

This clone was counted a few times. The chain joins TRBV28 to TRBJ1-5; TRBD1 agrees at 7 bases. Germline V gene sequence: CDR1 MDHEN, CDR2 SYDVKM. V was clipped by 5 bases and J by 0 bases; unmatched bases: 7. The CDR3 totals 16 residues. CDR3 in DNA: TGTGCCAGCAGTCCCCAGACAGGGTATAGCAATCAGCCCCAGCATTTT. It yields the protein CASSPQTGYSNQPQHF.

The chain uses TRBV18 and TRBJ2-1, with 13 positions matching TRBD2. The CDR3 contains 15 residues. Trimming at V came to 3 bases and at J to 5 bases, leaving 1 base not matched to a gene. The V gene's germline CDR1 is KGHSH and CDR2 LQKENI. The CDR3 coding sequence is TGTGCCAGCTCACCCGGACTAGCGGGGGACAATGAGCAGTTCTTC. The encoded protein is CASSPGLAGDNEQFF.

This sequence joins TRBV29-1 and TRBJ2-7; TRBD1 agrees at 10 bases. The V gene end was trimmed by 6 bases and the J gene end by 2 bases; junction bases not matched to a gene: 7. The length of the CDR3 is 14 residues. CDR1 SQVTM and CDR2 ANQGSEA come from the germline V gene. The CDR3 loop is CSVSTGGAPYEQYF. The CDR3 DNA reads as TGCAGCGTCTCGACAGGGGGCGCCCCCTACGAGCAGTACTTC.

Only a few counts were recorded for this clone. The chain has TRBV5-4 and TRBJ2-3, with TRBD2 identical over 8 bases. This CDR3 comprises 16 residues. J was trimmed by 8 bases and V by 0 bases; bases with no gene match: 11. The germline V gene encodes CDR1 SGHNT and CDR2 YYREEE (reference sequence). The CDR3: CASSLGDPARGGTQYF. In DNA form, the CDR3 reads TGTGCCAGCAGCTTGGGTGACCCCGCCCGGGGGGGTACGCAGTATTTT.